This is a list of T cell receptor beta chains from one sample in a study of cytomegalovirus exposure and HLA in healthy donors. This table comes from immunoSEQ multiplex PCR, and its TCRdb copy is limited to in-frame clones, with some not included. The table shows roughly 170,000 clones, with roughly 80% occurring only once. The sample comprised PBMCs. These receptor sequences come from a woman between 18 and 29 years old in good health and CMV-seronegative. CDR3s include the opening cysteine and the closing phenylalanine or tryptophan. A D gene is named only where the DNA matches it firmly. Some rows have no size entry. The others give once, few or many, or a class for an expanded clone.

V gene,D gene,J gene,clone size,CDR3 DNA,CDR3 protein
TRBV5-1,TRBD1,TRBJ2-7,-,TGCGCCAGCAGCCACGGACAGGGGATCTACGAGCAGTACTTC,CASSHGQGIYEQYF
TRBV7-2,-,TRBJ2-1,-,TGTGCCAGCAGCTTAGCCACCCTCGCGGGACTGGTAAACAATGAGCAGTTCTTC,CASSLATLAGLVNNEQFF
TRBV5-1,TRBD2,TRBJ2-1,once,TGCGCCAGCAGCCTCCGACTAGCGGGAAACAATGAGCAGTTCTTC,CASSLRLAGNNEQFF
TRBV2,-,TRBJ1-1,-,TGTGCCAGCAGTGAAGCTCTACCGGGACAGAACACTGAAGCTTTCTTT,CASSEALPGQNTEAFF
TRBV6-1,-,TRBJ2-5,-,TGTGCCAGCACGACGTTACGGGGGATGGGGGAGACCCAGTACTTC,CASTTLRGMGETQYF
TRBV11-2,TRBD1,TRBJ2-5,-,TGTGCCAGCAGCCCGGCCCGGGACAGGGGGCTCGAGACCCAGTACTTC,CASSPARDRGLETQYF
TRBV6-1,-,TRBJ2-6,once,TGTGCCAGCAGTGAAAGGAGACAGAAGAGATCTGGGGCCAACGTCCTGACTTTC,CASSERRQKRSGANVLTF
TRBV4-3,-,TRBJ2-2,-,TGCGCCAGCAGCCAAGGCGGGGGCCCCGGGGAGCTGTTTTTT,CASSQGGGPGELFF
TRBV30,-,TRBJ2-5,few,TGTGCCTGGAGTAATGGACTATCCCAAGAGACCCAGTACTTC,CAWSNGLSQETQYF
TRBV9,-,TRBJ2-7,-,TGTGCCAGCAGCGTAGGGGGAGCCACCTACGAGCAGTACTTC,CASSVGGATYEQYF
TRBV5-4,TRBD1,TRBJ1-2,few,TGTGCCAGCAGCTTGACAGGGGGTAGTGGCTACACCTTC,CASSLTGGSGYTF
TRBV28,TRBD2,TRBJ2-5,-,TGTGCCAGCAGTTTAAGGGGGACTAGCGTAGAGACCCAGTACTTC,CASSLRGTSVETQYF
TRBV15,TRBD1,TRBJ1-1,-,TGTGCCACCGGGACAGGGGTTTTCGCTGAAGCTTTCTTT,CATGTGVFAEAFF
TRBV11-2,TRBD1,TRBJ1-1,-,TGTGCCAGCAGAGCCGGTGGGTGGACAGGGCCATTCGACACTGAAGCTTTCTTT,CASRAGGWTGPFDTEAFF
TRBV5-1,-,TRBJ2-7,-,TGCGCCAGCAGCTCGACATTTTCAGGGATTTACGAGCAGTACTTC,CASSSTFSGIYEQYF
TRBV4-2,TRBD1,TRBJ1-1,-,TGTGCCAGCAGCCCCGGGACAGCTGAAGCTTTCTTT,CASSPGTAEAFF
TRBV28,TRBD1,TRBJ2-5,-,TGTGCCAGCAGTTTATTTGTTCCAGGGGGAAAGACCCAGTACTTC,CASSLFVPGGKTQYF
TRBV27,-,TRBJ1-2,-,TGTGCCAGCAGTTTAAGGCCGAGACAGGTTTCAGCTAGCTATGGCTACACCTTC,CASSLRPRQVSASYGYTF
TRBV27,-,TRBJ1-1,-,TGTGCCAGCAGTTCATGGCAGGATCGCACTGAAGCTTTCTTT,CASSSWQDRTEAFF
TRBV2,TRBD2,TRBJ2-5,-,TGTGCCAGCCGGCCCTGGACTAGCGGGAGGGGTGCCCAGTACTTC,CASRPWTSGRGAQYF
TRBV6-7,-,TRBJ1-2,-,TGTGCCAGCAGTTACTGTGTGAGGAAAGACAGTAATGGCTACACCTTC,CASSYCVRKDSNGYTF
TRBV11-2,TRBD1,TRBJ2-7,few,TGTGCCAGCAGCCCCCGGGGACAGGGGGGCCACGAGCAGTACTTC,CASSPRGQGGHEQYF
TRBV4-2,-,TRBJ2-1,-,TGTGCCAGCAGCCAAGATGGGAATAGCAGGGATGAGCAGTTCTTC,CASSQDGNSRDEQFF
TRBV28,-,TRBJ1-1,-,TGTGCCAGCAGTTTTGTCGGGGGATACACTGAAGCTTTCTTT,CASSFVGGYTEAFF
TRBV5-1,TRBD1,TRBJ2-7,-,TGCGCCAGCAGCCGGGACAGTCCTTCTTCCTACGAGCAGTACTTC,CASSRDSPSSYEQYF
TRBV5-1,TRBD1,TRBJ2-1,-,TGCGCCAGCAGCTTTGGGGGACAGGGTGACCTCAATGAGCAGTTCTTC,CASSFGGQGDLNEQFF
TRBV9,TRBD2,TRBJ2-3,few,TGTGCCAGCAGCGTAGGCGGGGGTCCCAGGGATACGCAGTATTTT,CASSVGGGPRDTQYF
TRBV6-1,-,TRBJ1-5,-,TGTGCCAGCAGACAAAGGGCGCGGGACCATCAGCCCCAGCATTTT,CASRQRARDHQPQHF
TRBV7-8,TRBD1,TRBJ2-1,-,TGTGCCAGCAGCTTAGTATCGGGACAGGCTGAGCAGTTCTTC,CASSLVSGQAEQFF
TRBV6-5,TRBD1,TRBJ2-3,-,TGTGCCAGCAGTTACGGGGACAGCCGGGATACGCAGTATTTT,CASSYGDSRDTQYF
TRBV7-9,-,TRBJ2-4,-,TGTGCCAGCCGAGCGGGTGGAGGAAACATTCAGTACTTC,CASRAGGGNIQYF
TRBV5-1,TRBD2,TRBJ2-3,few,TGCGCCAGCAGCTTGCGGGGGGGGGCAGATACGCAGTATTTT,CASSLRGGADTQYF
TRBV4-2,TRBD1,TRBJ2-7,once,TGTGCCAGCAGCCAAGGGGGACAGATCTACGAGCAGTACTTC,CASSQGGQIYEQYF
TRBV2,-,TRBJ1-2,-,TGTGCCAGCAAAATCGAGCCTAACTATGGCTACACCTTC,CASKIEPNYGYTF
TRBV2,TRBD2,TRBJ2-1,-,TGTGCCAGCACGCTGACTAGCGGGAGCCTTACTTACAATGAGCAGTTCTTC,CASTLTSGSLTYNEQFF
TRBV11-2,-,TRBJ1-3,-,TGTGCCAGCAGCTTAGCAGGGGACGAAGGAAACACCATATATTTT,CASSLAGDEGNTIYF
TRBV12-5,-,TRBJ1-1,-,TGTGCTAGTGGTCCTGGACGGCGGGGGGCAGCGTTCACTGAAGCTTTCTTT,CASGPGRRGAAFTEAFF
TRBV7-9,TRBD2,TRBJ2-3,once,TGTTCCAGCAGCTTAGCGGGAGTAAGAGATACGCAGTATTTT,CSSSLAGVRDTQYF
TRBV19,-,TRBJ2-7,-,TGTGCCAGTAGTGCGGGGCTCAGCTACGAGCAGTACTTC,CASSAGLSYEQYF
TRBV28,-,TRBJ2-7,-,TGTGCCAGCAGTAGAAGCGTCGGCCTTTTACACTACGAGCAGTACTTC,CASSRSVGLLHYEQYF